Presented here are 27 T cell receptor beta chains from one specimen sequenced in a study of control samples from healthy donors and cancer patients. Assay: immunoSEQ multiplex PCR; the TCRdb copy retains only in-frame clones and omits some. The sample includes over 150,000 clones, around 94% of them seen just once. Material for sequencing was blood. Receptors originate from a woman aged 18-35 years in good health.

About this clone: The same CDR3 can be traced to other DNA sequences in this sample. The gene calls are TRBV11-3 and TRBJ1-5; D remains unclear. Per the germline V gene, CDR1 is SGHNT and CDR2 is YENEEA. V was clipped by 0 bases and J by 4 bases, with 10 bases between them. The CDR3 loop spans 15 amino acids. The CDR3 bases are TGTGCCAGCAGCTTAGATGGCCGCAGTAATCAGCCCCAGCATTTT. It specifies CASSLDGRSNQPQHF.

The chain links TRBV7-2 to TRBJ1-5; 8 nucleotides match TRBD1. The CDR3 covers 13 residues. V lost 6 bases and J lost 2; bases outside the gene matches: 0. Germline CDR1 is SGHTA and CDR2 is FQGNSA. CDR3 residues: CASRDRGNQPQHF. Written as DNA, the CDR3 is TGTGCCAGCAGGGACAGGGGCAATCAGCCCCAGCATTTT.

This clone was seen just once. The chain recombines TRBV5-5 with TRBJ1-1; D is uncertain. The CDR3 spans 15 residues. Germline values: CDR1 SGHKS, CDR2 YYEKEE (reference sequence). Deletions cut 0 bases from V and 5 bases from J, with 14 bases between. DNA for the CDR3: TGTGCCAGCAGCTTGGCCCGAGGCGTTTTGACTGAAGCTTTCTTT. Protein: CASSLARGVLTEAFF. The variable domain in full, completed from reference TRBV5-5 and TRBJ1-1, reads DAGVTQSPTHLIKTRGQQVTLRCSPISGHKSVSWYQQVLGQGPQFIFQYYEKEERGRGNFPDRFSARQFPNYSSELNVNALLLGDSALYLCASSLARGVLTEAFFGQGTRLTVV.

This clone was picked up one time. The rearrangement links TRBV29-1 to TRBJ2-1; D uncertain. V shed 3 bases and J shed 5 bases, with 11 bases lying between them. CDR1 and CDR2 from the germline V gene are SQVTM and ANQGSEA. The CDR3 covers 13 residues. The CDR3 bases are TGCAGCGTTGAGAGGTACATAAACAATGAGCAGTTCTTC. Translation gives CSVERYINNEQFF.

The chain couples TRBV4-3 to TRBJ1-3, with D uncertain. CDR3 length equals 16 residues. Between the trimmed V and J ends, which lost 4 bases and 0 bases, there was a span of 13 bases. Germline-derived CDR1 and CDR2 are LGHNA and YSLEER. In nucleotides, the CDR3 is TGCGCCAGCAGCCTCTCCGTGCTACTCTCTGGAAACACCATATATTTT. It translates to CASSLSVLLSGNTIYF.

The chain employs TRBV7-3 and TRBJ2-1; D perhaps matches TRBD2 (7 bases). Trimming removed 4 bases at V and 3 bases at J, with 19 bases between. CDR1 is SGHTA and CDR2 is FQGTGA in the germline V gene. There are 17 residues in the CDR3. For the CDR3, the DNA is TGTGCCAGCAGCTCAGCCCCCGGGCGGGGGCACTACAATGAGCAGTTCTTC. Translated, it gives CASSSAPGRGHYNEQFF.

This chain links TRBV5-4 with TRBJ1-6; 8 bases are a match to TRBD1. Germline V gene lookup returns CDR1 SGHNT and CDR2 YYREEE (reference sequence). This CDR3 region has 16 residues. The J segment lost 5 bases and the V segment lost 7 bases, leaving 11 bases of the junction unmatched. CDR3 residues: CASGGKTGVNNSPLHF. Here the CDR3 DNA reads TGTGCCAGCGGGGGGAAGACAGGGGTTAATAATTCACCCCTCCACTTT.

The chain joins TRBV4-1 to TRBJ1-5, with TRBD1 identical over 9 bases. CDR3 length: 16 residues. Germline assignment: CDR1 MGHRA and CDR2 YSYEKL. The V and J ends lost 4 bases and 6 bases, in that order; junction bases with no gene match: 10. The CDR3 bases are TGCGCCAGCAGCCCATCGACAGGGGGAGAGCCTCAGCCCCAGCATTTT. Amino acids: CASSPSTGGEPQPQHF.

This sequence joins TRBV27 and TRBJ1-2; 8 bases fit TRBD1. The CDR3 totals 18 residues. Trimming took 3 bases from V and 4 from J; bases not matched to a gene: 16. CDR1 is MNHEY and CDR2 is SMNVEV in the germline V gene (reference sequence). CDR3 amino acids: CASSFISQRTGNSYGYTF. The CDR3 DNA reads as TGTGCCAGCAGTTTTATCTCCCAAAGGACAGGGAATAGCTATGGCTACACCTTC.

There are a few counts of this clone. The chain is built from TRBV19 and TRBJ2-7; tentatively, D is TRBD1 (5 bases). Germline V gene data show CDR1 as LNHDA and CDR2 as SQIVND (reference sequence). CDR3 length: 12 residues. Trimming took off 6 bases at V and 3 bases at J, with 9 bases between the two ends. CDR3 DNA sequence: TGTGCCAGTAGAGGGGTCCTCTACGAGCAGTACTTC. Its protein product is CASRGVLYEQYF.

The V call is TRBV15, the J call TRBJ1-1, with 10 bases fitting TRBD1. The CDR3 is 15 residues long. Germline CDR1 reads LNHNV; CDR2 reads YYDKDF (reference sequence). The V gene end was trimmed by 5 bases and the J gene end by 6 bases; junction bases not matched to a gene: 9. The CDR3 region has the DNA TGTGCCACCAGCTCCCCAGGGACAGGGGAGGCTGAAGCTTTCTTT. Translated, it gives CATSSPGTGEAEAFF. The full variable domain, in which reference TRBV15 and TRBJ1-1 provide the parts outside the CDR3, is DAMVIQNPRYQVTQFGKPVTLSCSQTLNHNVMYWYQQKSSQAPKLLFHYYDKDFNNEADTPDNFQSRRPNTSFCFLDIRSPGLGDTAMYLCATSSPGTGEAEAFFGQGTRLTVV.

The chain links TRBV14 to TRBJ1-1; the D is unclear. Germline V gene data show CDR1 as SGHDN and CDR2 as FVKESK. The V and J ends lost 1 base and 8 bases respectively, with 11 bases between them. The CDR3 has 13 residues. CDR3 in amino acids: CASSQVFPQEAFF. CDR3 nucleotides: TGTGCCAGCAGCCAAGTGTTCCCTCAGGAAGCTTTCTTT.

The chain is built from TRBV29-1 and TRBJ2-2; the D gene is possibly TRBD2 (5 bases). CDR1 is SQVTM and CDR2 is ANQGSEA in the germline V gene. V was clipped by 5 bases and J by 0 bases, with 10 bases between them. This CDR3 contains 14 residues. CDR3: CSVRLFANTGELFF. The CDR3 DNA sequence: TGCAGCGTTCGACTATTCGCGAACACCGGGGAGCTGTTTTTT.

V gene TRBV7-6 combines with J gene TRBJ1-6; 9 bases match TRBD1. This CDR3 is 15 amino acids long. Germline V gene sequence: CDR1 SGHVS, CDR2 FNYEAQ. The V gene end was trimmed by 4 bases and the J gene end by 8 bases; junction bases not matched to a gene: 6. This CDR3 reads CASSSRDRVDSPLHF. The CDR3 DNA is TGTGCCAGCAGCTCTAGGGACAGGGTGGATTCACCCCTCCACTTT. Full variable domain (outside the CDR3, taken from reference TRBV7-6 and TRBJ1-6): GAGVSQSPRYKVTKRGQDVALRCDPISGHVSLYWYRQALGQGPEFLTYFNYEAQQDKSGLPNDRFSAERPEGSISTLTIQRTEQRDSAMYRCASSSRDRVDSPLHFGNGTRLTVT.

This chain links TRBV28 with TRBJ1-4; TRBD1 is a possible D gene (6 bases). Germline CDR1 reads MDHEN; CDR2 reads SYDVKM. V was cut by 3 bases and J by 0 bases, with 17 bases left in between. This CDR3 has 18 amino acids. As DNA, the CDR3 is TGTGCCAGCAGTTTCCTATCCGGACAGACTGCAACTAATGAAAAACTGTTTTTT. It translates to CASSFLSGQTATNEKLFF.

CDR3 nucleotide sequence: TGTGCCAGTAGTCGAAGAATTACAGGCACTGAAGCTTTCTTT. This translates into CASSRRITGTEAFF. The genes are TRBV19 and TRBJ1-1, with D tentatively TRBD1 (5 bases). This CDR3 has 14 amino acids. V lost 5 bases to trimming and J lost 4 bases, with 14 bases between them. The V gene's germline CDR1 is LNHDA and CDR2 SQIVND (reference sequence).

This clone was detected once. The chain is built from TRBV19 and TRBJ1-5, with D unresolved. Per germline, CDR1 LNHDA and CDR2 SQIVND (reference sequence). The CDR3 loop spans 12 amino acids. The germline V and J ends were trimmed by 8 bases and 0 bases, with 5 bases remaining between them. In DNA form, the CDR3 reads TGTGCCAGTTGTTATAGCAATCAGCCCCAGCATTTT. Protein product: CASCYSNQPQHF.

The genes are TRBV15 and TRBJ1-2; 7 bases agree with TRBD1. The length of the CDR3 is 13 residues. The J segment lost 7 bases and the V segment lost 5 bases, leaving 7 bases of the junction unmatched. Germline assignment: CDR1 LNHNV and CDR2 YYDKDF (reference sequence). CDR3 region: CATSRDRTVGYTF. DNA of the CDR3: TGTGCCACCAGCCGGGACAGAACCGTTGGCTACACCTTC.

This clone was counted a few times. DNA of the CDR3: TGTGCCAGCAGCTTAAAAGAGACCCAGTACTTC. It is translated as CASSLKETQYF. The chain couples TRBV11-3 to TRBJ2-5, with D uncertain. Trimming removed 2 bases from V and 3 bases from J, with 1 base in between. This CDR3 spans 11 amino acids. Germline V gene data show CDR1 as SGHNT and CDR2 as YENEEA.

The chain joins TRBV9 to TRBJ2-6; D remains unclear. Trimming left V 3 bases short and J 2 bases short, with 15 bases between. The CDR3 length is 17 residues. CDR1 is SGDLS, CDR2 YYNGEE, per germline. This CDR3 reads CASSASASLPGANVLTF. DNA for the CDR3: TGTGCCAGCAGCGCGTCGGCGTCCCTTCCTGGGGCCAACGTCCTGACTTTC.

V usage is TRBV5-4 and J usage is TRBJ2-3, with a weak D call TRBD1 (5 bases). V lost 2 bases, J lost 3 bases, and 10 bases lay in between. The CDR3 runs to 14 residues. Germline CDR1 SGHNT, CDR2 YYREEE (reference sequence). The CDR3 is CASSLKGVTDTQYF. The CDR3 DNA sequence: TGTGCCAGCAGCTTAAAAGGGGTTACAGATACGCAGTATTTT.

J is TRBJ1-1 and V is TRBV25-1; a weak D match, TRBD1 (5 bases). Trimming removed 3 bases at V and 11 bases at J, with 16 bases between. This CDR3 region has 13 residues. From germline, CDR1 is MGHDK and CDR2 SYGVNS. The CDR3 region has the DNA TGTGCCAGCAGTGACCTTGAAGGGGCGAGGGCTTTCTTT. Translated, it gives CASSDLEGARAFF.

The chain uses TRBV27 and TRBJ1-3; D perhaps matches TRBD1 (6 bases). V was shortened by 3 bases and J by 6 bases, with 21 bases between the two germline ends. Germline values: CDR1 MNHEY, CDR2 SMNVEV (reference sequence). This CDR3 comprises 17 residues. The CDR3 nucleotides are TGTGCCAGCAGTTTCTCCGGAACAGGGTCCGTTGCAAACACCATATATTTT. This gives the protein CASSFSGTGSVANTIYF.

The V and J genes are TRBV13 and TRBJ1-1; no clear D gene. V lost 0 bases and J lost 4, with 9 bases in between. CDR1 is PRHDT, CDR2 FYEKMQ, per germline (reference sequence). The CDR3 extends over 14 amino acids. The CDR3 is CASSLGPPGTEAFF. The CDR3 DNA follows: TGTGCCAGCAGCTTAGGCCCCCCGGGCACTGAAGCTTTCTTT. The full variable domain, completed using reference TRBV13 and TRBJ1-1, is AAGVIQSPRHLIKEKRETATLKCYPIPRHDTVYWYQQGPGQDPQFLISFYEKMQSDKGSIPDRFSAQQFSDYHSELNMSSLELGDSALYFCASSLGPPGTEAFFGQGTRLTVV.

The chain uses TRBV7-2 and TRBJ1-2; D is undetermined. Germline V gene sequence: CDR1 SGHTA, CDR2 FQGNSA. The CDR3 loop spans 15 amino acids. The ends were cut back, 3 bases at V and 0 bases at J, with 11 bases in the middle. DNA of the CDR3: TGTGCCAGCAGCTTGATTTACACAGCTAACTATGGCTACACCTTC. This codes for CASSLIYTANYGYTF.

In its sample, this clone was seen a few times. The chain joins TRBV2 to TRBJ2-7, with 10 nucleotides matching TRBD2. This CDR3 has 14 amino acids. Germline V gene data show CDR1 as SNHLY and CDR2 as FYNNEI. The V and J ends lost 5 bases and 5 bases, in that order; junction bases with no gene match: 6. DNA for the CDR3: TGTGCCAGCAGTCCCCTTCTAGCGGGGGACGAGCAGTACTTC. The encoded protein is CASSPLLAGDEQYF. Combining the CDR3 with reference TRBV2 and TRBJ2-7 gives the whole variable domain EPEVTQTPSHQVTQMGQEVILRCVPISNHLYFYWYRQILGQKVEFLVSFYNNEISEKSEIFDDQFSVERPDGSNFTLKIRSTKLEDSAMYFCASSPLLAGDEQYFGPGTRLTVT.

The V gene is TRBV7-9, the J gene TRBJ1-4; tentative D call: TRBD1 (5 bases). The CDR3 consists of 14 residues. V was clipped by 5 bases and J by 7 bases, with 14 bases between them. CDR1 and CDR2 from the germline V gene are SEHNR and FQNEAQ (reference sequence). The CDR3 sequence: CASSVGTKSEKLFF. CDR3 nucleotides: TGTGCCAGCAGCGTCGGGACTAAGAGTGAAAAACTGTTTTTT.